The T cell receptor (beta chain) described here comes from a study of blood T cell repertoires in COVID-19. As for the study in general: Researchers got acute and convalescent COVID-19 samples from the United States, Italy and Spain. Sources were T cells, B-cell-depleted T cells, or PBMCs; the material itself was cDNA or gDNA.

Those who participated ranged in age from 18 to 89 years and resided in 20 to 30 US areas. Cohorts were determined from participant-reported clinical history. Here immunoSEQ multiplex PCR was the method, and the copy in TCRdb shows in-frame clones only, minus some. The sample has about half a million clones, approximately 86% seen once. The sequencing input was PBMCs or T cells enriched from blood (not recorded which). This clonotype was sampled from a woman aged 55-75 years who had recovered from COVID-19.

The CDR3 reads CASSEAQTGLAGGASTDTQYF. The CDR3 bases are TGTGCCAGCAGTGAAGCGCAGACCGGACTAGCGGGGGGGGCTAGCACAGATACGCAGTATTTT. The chain couples TRBV2 to TRBJ2-3, with 15 bases that match TRBD2. There are 21 residues in the CDR3. The V gene's germline CDR1 is SNHLY and CDR2 FYNNEI. V shed 0 bases, J shed 0 bases, and the junction held 10 bases outside the gene matches.